The present entry profiles one TCR beta chain with its context. The data were obtained in a study of cytotoxic CD8 clonotypes in ibrutinib-treated CLL. Sequenced by immunoSEQ multiplex PCR; TCRdb stores in-frame clones only, minus some. The sample records some 200,000 clones, approximately 79% being singletons. Germline values: CDR1 SNHLY, CDR2 FYNNEI. This CDR3 comprises 10 residues. V lost 6 bases to trimming and J lost 8 bases, with 7 bases between them. This TCR was sampled from a human donor with chronic lymphocytic leukemia. This material consisted of PBMCs, taken after 12 months of ibrutinib treatment. The chain uses TRBV2 and TRBJ1-2, with unresolved D. The CDR3 is CASSLGGYTF. DNA of the CDR3: TGTGCCAGCAGCCTCGGCGGCTACACCTTC.